This T cell receptor (beta chain) was found in a study of T cells in Graves' hyperthyroidism and ophthalmopathy. Study at large: Once the initial diagnosis was made, peripheral blood was obtained before any treatment.

Only a few counts were recorded for this clonotype. Trimming removed 5 bases from V and 6 bases from J; junction bases left unmatched: 9. Germline lookup yields CDR1 SGHTA and CDR2 FQGTGA. This CDR3 comprises 16 residues. Amplification targeted TCR beta CDR3 regions from RNA transcripts. HTBI primers were used for first-round RT-PCR of the TCR CDR3. TCRdb used MiXCR to reprocess the multiplex PCR reads, holding one entry per CDR3 protein. The sample lists 700,000 to 850,000 distinct CDR3 sequences, over 35% occurring once. J is TRBJ1-6 and V is TRBV7-3; 8 bases line up with TRBD1. Material for sequencing was blood. The sequence was obtained from a middle-aged woman with Graves' hyperthyroidism. The CDR3 DNA sequence: TGTGCCAGCAGCGACCCGACAGGGGAGTTTAATTCACCCCTCCACTTT. This translates into CASSDPTGEFNSPLHF.